The rows below give T cell receptor beta chains drawn from one sample of a study of blood T cells in healthy people across ages. TCRdb reprocessed the 5' RACE reads via MiXCR and lists one record per CDR3 protein. Here the sample spans hundreds of thousands of distinct CDR3 sequences, 47% being singletons. Input material: blood. The receptors come from a man aged 80 or over in good health. Both conserved end residues are part of each CDR3. The D gene is left open where the match is weak. Clone size is given for some rows only: seen once, a few or many times, or a class if the clone is expanded.

TRBV21-1	few	.	TRBJ2-7	TGTCCGGCTGCTACCCACCCGGGTAGGAGCTCCTACGAGCAGTACTTC	CPAATHPGRSSYEQYF
TRBV6-5	.	TRBD1	TRBJ1-3	TGTGCCAGCAGAGAACAGGGGCCCTCTGGAAACACCATATATTTT	CASREQGPSGNTIYF
TRBV12-3/TRBV12-4	.	TRBD1	TRBJ1-1	TGTGCCAGCAGTTTGACAGGGTTCAGGAGCACTGAAGCTTTCTTT	CASSLTGFRSTEAFF
TRBV20-1	.	.	TRBJ2-7	TGCAGTGCCTCCGGGGGGCCGGCCTACGAGCAGTACTTC	CSASGGPAYEQYF
TRBV18	.	TRBD2	TRBJ2-1	TGTGCCAGCTCACGACGGGAGGGCTACAATGAGCAGTTCTTC	CASSRREGYNEQFF
TRBV6-1	.	.	TRBJ1-5	TGTGCCAGTAATGGGCAGATCAATCAGCCCCAGCATTTT	CASNGQINQPQHF
TRBV5-1	few	.	TRBJ2-6	TGCGCCAGCAAAAACAGGGAAGGAACCGACTCTGGGGCCAACGTCCTGACTTTC	CASKNREGTDSGANVLTF
TRBV5-1	few	.	TRBJ2-1	TGCGCCAGCACCGCGACAGGCGGGAACAATGAGCAGTTCTTC	CASTATGGNNEQFF
TRBV11-2	.	TRBD2	TRBJ2-1	TGTGCCAGCAGCTTGGGACCGATAGCGGGAGGGCATCAAGAGACCCAGTTCTTC	CASSLGPIAGGHQETQFF
TRBV6-2/TRBV6-3	.	TRBD1	TRBJ2-3	TGTGCCAGCAGTTCAATACGGACAGGGGATCCAGATACGCAGTATTTT	CASSSIRTGDPDTQYF
TRBV4-3	few	.	TRBJ2-4	TGCGCCAGCAGCCAAGTTTACATTACCTCCAGACTAGCCAAAAACATTCAGTACTTC	CASSQVYITSRLAKNIQYF